These T cell receptor beta chains were read from a single sample in a study of T cell responses to AZD1222 COVID-19 vaccine. Only in-frame clones appear in the TCRdb table, and some are missing; sequencing was by immunoSEQ multiplex PCR. Of 100,000 to 150,000 clones listed, approximately 90% are singletons. Sequencing was performed on peripheral blood, taken 28 days after the second AZD1222 dose. All receptors come from an adult who received the AZD1222 COVID-19 vaccine. Each CDR3 is given with its conserved first and last residue. The D gene is left open where the match is weak. The size of a clone is reported for some rows only, either as once, few or many, or as a class for expanded clones.

>TRBJ2-5|.|TRBD2|TRBV10-3
TGTGCCATCAGTGAGTTCGGAATTGTAGCGGGAGAAGAGACCCAGTACTTC
CAISEFGIVAGEETQYF
>TRBJ2-7|.|TRBD1|TRBV2
TGTGCCAGCGGGACAGGGGTCTACGAGCAGTACTTC
CASGTGVYEQYF
>TRBJ2-7|once|.|TRBV10-1
TGCGCCAGCAGTGAGTCGGACGAGCAGTACTTC
CASSESDEQYF
>TRBJ1-1|.|.|TRBV4-1
TGCGCCAGCAGCCAAGATCCCTACGGGAACACTGAAGCTTTCTTT
CASSQDPYGNTEAFF
>TRBJ1-1|.|.|TRBV29-1
TGCAGCGTTGAAGCGCCCCTCGGAAACACTGAAGCTTTCTTT
CSVEAPLGNTEAFF
>TRBJ1-2|.|.|TRBV28
TGTGCCAGCAGTTTTGTCTTATCGCACACTTATGGCTACACCTTC
CASSFVLSHTYGYTF
>TRBJ2-3|.|.|TRBV11-2
TGTGCCAGCAGCTTAGGTCTACTTCGGACAGATACGCAGTATTTT
CASSLGLLRTDTQYF
>TRBJ2-4|.|.|TRBV11-2
TGTGCCAGCAGCTTAGACAGGGACACAGGGAACATTCAGTACTTC
CASSLDRDTGNIQYF
>TRBJ1-6|few|.|TRBV6-5
TGTGCCAGCAGTTACGACAGCAATAATTCACCCCTCCACTTT
CASSYDSNNSPLHF
>TRBJ2-2|.|.|TRBV6-5
TGTGCCAGCATCGGACGGTTTCTCACCGGGGAGCTGTTTTTT
CASIGRFLTGELFF
>TRBJ1-2|.|.|TRBV28
TGTGCCAGCCGATCGACATTAAACTATGGCTACACCTTC
CASRSTLNYGYTF
>TRBJ2-5|.|TRBD1|TRBV28
TGTGCCAGCAGTTCCGGGACAGGGGGCGCCGGGGAGACCCAGTACTTC
CASSSGTGGAGETQYF
>TRBJ1-1|once|.|TRBV28
TGTGCCAGCAGTTTCGGCAACACTGAAGCTTTCTTT
CASSFGNTEAFF
>TRBJ2-7|.|TRBD1|TRBV30
TGTGCCTGGAGCAAGGGGACAGGGTCATACGAGCAGTACTTC
CAWSKGTGSYEQYF
>TRBJ1-2|.|.|TRBV19
TGTGCCAGTACGGCCATAACAGGGAACTATGGCTACACCTTC
CASTAITGNYGYTF
>TRBJ2-5|.|.|TRBV4-1
TGCGCCAGCAGCCAATGGTCTCGAGCGGGAGAGACCCAGTACTTC
CASSQWSRAGETQYF
>TRBJ2-2|once|TRBD1|TRBV10-3
TGTGCCATCACCGACAGGGGGAACACCGGGGAGCTGTTTTTT
CAITDRGNTGELFF
>TRBJ1-4|.|.|TRBV7-9
TGTGCCAGCAGCCCGGTGGGACAATCAGATAGCGAAAAACTGTTTTTT
CASSPVGQSDSEKLFF